Sequencing of this T cell receptor (beta chain) was carried out in a study of CD8+ T cells in alopecia areata. The germline CDR1 and CDR2 sequences are SQVTM and ANQGSEA. The CDR3 has 15 amino acids. The V gene lost 6 bases and the J gene lost 0 bases, with 14 bases spanning the gap. RNA, once extracted, was reverse transcribed into cDNA for use as the sequencing template. TCRdb keeps only in-frame clones here, not all; method: immunoSEQ multiplex PCR. The repertoire holds about 180,000 clones, with about 66% as singletons. This chain connects TRBV29-1 to TRBJ2-2; no definite D call. Sequenced material: CD8+ T cells sorted from blood, taken at week 0. The receptor was derived from a human donor with alopecia areata. The CDR3 nucleotides are TGCAGCGTGGCCAAACCTGCAGCGAACACCGGGGAGCTGTTTTTT. Amino acids: CSVAKPAANTGELFF.